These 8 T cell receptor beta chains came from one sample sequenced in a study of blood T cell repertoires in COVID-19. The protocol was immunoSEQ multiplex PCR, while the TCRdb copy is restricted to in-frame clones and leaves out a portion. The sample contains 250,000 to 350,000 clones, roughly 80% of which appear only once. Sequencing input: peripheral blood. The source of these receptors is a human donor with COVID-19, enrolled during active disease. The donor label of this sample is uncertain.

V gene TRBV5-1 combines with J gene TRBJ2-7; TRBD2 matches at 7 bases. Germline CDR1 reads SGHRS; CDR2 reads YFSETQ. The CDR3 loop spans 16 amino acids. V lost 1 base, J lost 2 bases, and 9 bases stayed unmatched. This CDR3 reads CASSLLPAGNTYEQYF. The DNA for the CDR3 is TGCGCCAGCAGCTTGCTCCCAGCGGGAAATACCTACGAGCAGTACTTC.

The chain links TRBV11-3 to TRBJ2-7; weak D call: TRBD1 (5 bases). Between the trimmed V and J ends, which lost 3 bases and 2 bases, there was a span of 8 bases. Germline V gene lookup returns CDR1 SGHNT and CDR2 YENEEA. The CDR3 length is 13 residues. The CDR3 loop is CASSFREPYEQYF. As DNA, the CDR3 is TGTGCCAGCAGCTTCAGGGAACCCTACGAGCAGTACTTC. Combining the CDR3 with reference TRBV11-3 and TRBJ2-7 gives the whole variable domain EAGVVQSPRYKIIEKKQPVAFWCNPISGHNTLYWYLQNLGQGPELLIRYENEEAVDDSQLPKDRFSAERLKGVDSTLKIQPAELGDSAVYLCASSFREPYEQYFGPGTRLTVT.

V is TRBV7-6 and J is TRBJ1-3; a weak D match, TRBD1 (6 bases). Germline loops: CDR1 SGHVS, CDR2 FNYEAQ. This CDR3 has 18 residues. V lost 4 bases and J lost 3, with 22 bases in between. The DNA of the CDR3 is TGTGCCAGCAGCTCGGGTATGGACCCAACAGGGAATGGAAACACCATATATTTT. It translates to CASSSGMDPTGNGNTIYF.

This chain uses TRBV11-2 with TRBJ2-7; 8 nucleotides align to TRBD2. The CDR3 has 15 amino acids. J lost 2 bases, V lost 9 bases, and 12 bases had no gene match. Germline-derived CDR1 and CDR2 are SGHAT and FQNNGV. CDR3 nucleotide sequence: TGTGCCAGTTGGGCTAGCGGGTCCCCAGCCTACGAGCAGTACTTC. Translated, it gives CASWASGSPAYEQYF.

CDR3 sequence (DNA): TGTGCCAGCAGTTTACGGGGGACAGGGTTGAGGAATCAGCCCCAGCATTTT. This gives the protein CASSLRGTGLRNQPQHF. The rearrangement joins TRBV27 to TRBJ1-5; 9 bases agree with TRBD1. Germline V CDR1 and CDR2: MNHEY, SMNVEV (reference sequence). The CDR3 runs 17 residues. The junction had 9 bases not matched to a gene; V was cut back by 2 bases and J by 4 bases.

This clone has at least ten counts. The CDR3 bases are TGTGCCAGCAGCCAAGGACGGGGGAACACTGAAGCTTTCTTT. It codes for CASSQGRGNTEAFF. This sequence joins TRBV6-4 and TRBJ1-1; unclear D gene. Germline loops: CDR1 MRHNA, CDR2 SNTAGT. This CDR3 is built from 14 residues. Trimming left V 6 bases short and J 1 base short, with 12 bases between.

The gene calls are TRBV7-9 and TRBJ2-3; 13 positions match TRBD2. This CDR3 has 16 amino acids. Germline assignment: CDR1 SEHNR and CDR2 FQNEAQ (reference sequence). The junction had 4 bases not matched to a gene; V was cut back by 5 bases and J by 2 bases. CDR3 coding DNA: TGTGCCAGCAGCGGGGGACTAGCGGGAAACACAGATACGCAGTATTTT. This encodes CASSGGLAGNTDTQYF.

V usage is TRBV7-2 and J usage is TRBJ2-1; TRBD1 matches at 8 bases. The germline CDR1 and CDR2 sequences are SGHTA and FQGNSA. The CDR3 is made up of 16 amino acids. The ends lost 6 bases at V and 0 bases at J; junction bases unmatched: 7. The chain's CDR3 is CASSSRTGSSYNEQFF. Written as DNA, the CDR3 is TGTGCCAGCAGTTCCAGGACAGGGAGCTCCTACAATGAGCAGTTCTTC.